The present TCR beta chain was sequenced within a study of long-term antiretroviral therapy in people with HIV. The wider study: A decade or so separates the oldest specimens from the later 2015 immediate-ART recommendation.

Samples were assayed with immunoSEQ v3.0 at survey level. Using immunoSEQ multiplex PCR, the repertoire was profiled, and TCRdb retains in-frame clones only, with some absent. In the table there are tens of thousands of clones, 85% to 90% of which are singletons. The content of samples before DNA extraction was roughly 0.9-11 million cryopreserved PBMC. The CDR3 spans 18 residues. Germline-derived CDR1 and CDR2 are MDHEN and SYDVKM. The V segment lost 3 bases and the J segment 5 bases; nucleotides outside the gene matches: 16. Material: unsorted PBMCs, obtained 1.8 years after starting antiretroviral therapy. The sequence was obtained from a woman aged 18-29 years with HIV. This chain links TRBV28 with TRBJ2-7, with 10 bases identical to TRBD2. CDR3 DNA: TGTGCCAGCAGTTTTCGGACGGGGCCACTAGCGGGAACGGACGAGCAGTACTTC. It codes for CASSFRTGPLAGTDEQYF.